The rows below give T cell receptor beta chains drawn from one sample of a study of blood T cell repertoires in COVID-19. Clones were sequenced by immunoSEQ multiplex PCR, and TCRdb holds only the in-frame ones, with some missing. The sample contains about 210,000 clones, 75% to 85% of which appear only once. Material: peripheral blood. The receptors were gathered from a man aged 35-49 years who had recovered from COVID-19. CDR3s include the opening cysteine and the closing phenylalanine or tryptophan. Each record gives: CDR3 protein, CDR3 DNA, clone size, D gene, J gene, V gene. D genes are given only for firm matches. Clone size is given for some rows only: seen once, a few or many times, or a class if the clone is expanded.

CAWSLAGGGDTQYF TGTGCCTGGAGCTTGGCGGGAGGGGGAGATACGCAGTATTTT - TRBD2 TRBJ2-3 TRBV30
CASSSVAGANYGYTF TGTGCCAGCAGCTCTGTCGCCGGAGCTAACTATGGCTACACCTTC - - TRBJ1-2 TRBV11-2
CASSGTSGGAREQFF TGTGCCAGCAGCGGGACTAGCGGGGGGGCCAGGGAGCAGTTCTTC - TRBD2 TRBJ2-1 TRBV2
CASSLSTGLETQYF TGTGCCAGCAGTTTGTCGACAGGGTTGGAGACCCAGTACTTC - TRBD1 TRBJ2-5 TRBV27
CASTGQGANYGYTF TGTGCCAGTACTGGACAGGGAGCTAACTATGGCTACACCTTC - TRBD1 TRBJ1-2 TRBV19
CASSQTSGGDNEQFF TGTGCCAGCAGCCAGACTAGCGGGGGCGACAATGAGCAGTTCTTC - TRBD2 TRBJ2-1 TRBV9
CASSNRGDTEAFF TGCGCCAGCAGCAACAGGGGGGACACTGAAGCTTTCTTT - TRBD1 TRBJ1-1 TRBV5-1
CSARGNEQFF TGCAGCGCGAGAGGAAATGAGCAGTTCTTC few - TRBJ2-1 TRBV29-1
CATSDSSWDRGQETQYF TGTGCCACCAGTGACAGTTCCTGGGACAGGGGCCAAGAGACCCAGTACTTC once TRBD1 TRBJ2-5 TRBV24-1
CASRQGQGSTEAFF TGTGCCAGCAGACAGGGACAGGGAAGCACTGAAGCTTTCTTT - TRBD1 TRBJ1-1 TRBV7-9
CASSIVGDRVDGGYTF TGTGCCAGTAGTATAGTGGGGGACAGGGTTGATGGTGGCTACACCTTC - TRBD1 TRBJ1-2 TRBV19
CASTRGADQPQHF TGTGCCAGCACACGGGGGGCGGATCAGCCCCAGCATTTT many - TRBJ1-5 TRBV12-3/TRBV12-4
CASSLRPGEQFF TGTGCCAGCAGCTTGAGACCGGGGGAGCAGTTCTTC - - TRBJ2-1 TRBV11-3
CASSHTVDHREQYF TGTGCCAGCAGTCACACCGTCGACCACAGGGAGCAGTACTTC - - TRBJ2-7 TRBV27
CASSEALGGLYGYTF TGTGCCAGCAGTGAAGCGCTTGGGGGACTCTATGGCTACACCTTC - - TRBJ1-2 TRBV2
CASSTTGSTDTQYF TGCGCCAGCAGCACGACAGGGAGCACAGATACGCAGTATTTT - TRBD1 TRBJ2-3 TRBV10-1
CASSQDRARAYGYTF TGCGCCAGCAGCCAAGATCGGGCCAGGGCCTATGGCTACACCTTC - - TRBJ1-2 TRBV4-1
CASSPLQAIPYEQYF TGTGCCAGCAGCCCCTTACAAGCGATTCCCTACGAGCAGTACTTC - - TRBJ2-7 TRBV14
CASSSTSWGYEQYF TGTGCCAGCAGCTCGACTAGTTGGGGCTACGAGCAGTACTTC - - TRBJ2-7 TRBV7-8
CASSPRPGQGGETQYF TGCGCCAGCAGCCCTCGACCCGGACAGGGCGGGGAGACCCAGTACTTC - TRBD1 TRBJ2-5 TRBV5-1
CASSDTGDSSGNTIYF TGTGCCAGCAGTGACACGGGGGACAGCTCTGGAAACACCATATATTTT - TRBD1 TRBJ1-3 TRBV6-4
CASTTSSPYNEQFF TGTGCCAGCACCACTAGCAGCCCTTACAATGAGCAGTTCTTC - - TRBJ2-1 TRBV6-4
CASSPTKKNTDTQYF TGTGCCAGCAGCCCTACCAAGAAAAACACAGATACGCAGTATTTT - - TRBJ2-3 TRBV5-6
CASTIAGGLIVEQFF TGTGCCAGCACCATAGCGGGAGGGCTAATCGTAGAGCAGTTCTTC - TRBD2 TRBJ2-1 TRBV2
CASSQGRTLGAEAFF TGTGCCAGCAGCCAAGGGAGGACCCTCGGGGCTGAAGCTTTCTTT - - TRBJ1-1 TRBV3-1/TRBV3-2
CASSVWVGDTQYF TGTGCCAGCAGCGTATGGGTCGGGGATACGCAGTATTTT - - TRBJ2-3 TRBV9
CASSRNTGTAGDEQFF TGTGCCAGCTCACGAAATACCGGGACAGCAGGCGATGAGCAGTTCTTC - TRBD1 TRBJ2-1 TRBV18
CASSLLGTEGNEQFF TGCGCCAGCAGCTTACTTGGGACAGAGGGGAATGAGCAGTTCTTC - TRBD1 TRBJ2-1 TRBV5-1
CASSITGRQPQHF TGTGCCAGTAGTATTACGGGGAGGCAGCCCCAGCATTTT - - TRBJ1-5 TRBV19
CASSSPGLAVFNEQFF TGTGCCAGCTCTTCACCGGGACTAGCGGTATTCAATGAGCAGTTCTTC - TRBD2 TRBJ2-1 TRBV18
CASSLESGVSEAFF TGCGCCAGCAGCTTGGAGTCGGGGGTTTCTGAAGCTTTCTTT - - TRBJ1-1 TRBV5-1
CASSQIGRGASGNEQFF TGCGCCAGCAGCCAAATCGGGCGAGGGGCTAGCGGGAATGAGCAGTTCTTC once TRBD2 TRBJ2-1 TRBV4-1
CASSLVANEKLFF TGTGCCAGCAGTTTAGTAGCTAATGAAAAACTGTTTTTT - - TRBJ1-4 TRBV27
CARSVGQGGVDQPQHF TGTGCCAGAAGCGTCGGACAGGGAGGGGTAGATCAGCCCCAGCATTTT - TRBD1 TRBJ1-5 TRBV5-3